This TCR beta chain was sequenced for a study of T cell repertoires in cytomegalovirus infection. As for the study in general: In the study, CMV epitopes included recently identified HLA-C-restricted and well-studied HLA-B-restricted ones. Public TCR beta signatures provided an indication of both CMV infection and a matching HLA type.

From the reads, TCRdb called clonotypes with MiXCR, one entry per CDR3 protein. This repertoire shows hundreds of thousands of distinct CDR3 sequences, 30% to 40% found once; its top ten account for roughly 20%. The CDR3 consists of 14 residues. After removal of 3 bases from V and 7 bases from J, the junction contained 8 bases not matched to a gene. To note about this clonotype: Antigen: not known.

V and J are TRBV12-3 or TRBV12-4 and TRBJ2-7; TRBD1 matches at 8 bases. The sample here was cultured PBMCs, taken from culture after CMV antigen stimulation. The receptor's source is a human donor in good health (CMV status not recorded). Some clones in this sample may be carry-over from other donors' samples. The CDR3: CASSLPQGANEQYF. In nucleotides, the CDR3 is TGTGCCAGCAGTTTGCCGCAGGGGGCTAATGAGCAGTACTTC.